This T cell receptor beta chain was recovered during a study of technical replicates of blood from a handful of donors. The CDR3 extends over 15 amino acids. Trimming removed 5 bases at V and 8 bases at J, with 19 bases between. Germline V gene lookup returns CDR1 MNHEY and CDR2 SMNVEV (reference sequence). Only in-frame clones appear in the TCRdb table, and some are missing; sequencing was by immunoSEQ multiplex PCR. Of nearly 95,000 clones in the sample, approximately 95% are singletons; the top ten hold approximately 0.37%. Sample: T cells isolated from PBMCs. The V gene is TRBV27, the J gene TRBJ1-5; a weak D match, TRBD1 (5 bases). The sequence was obtained from a human donor in good health. The CDR3 region has the DNA TGTGCCAGCAGTCCAGGGAAGGGATACTGGAAGCCCCAGCATTTT. Protein sequence: CASSPGKGYWKPQHF.